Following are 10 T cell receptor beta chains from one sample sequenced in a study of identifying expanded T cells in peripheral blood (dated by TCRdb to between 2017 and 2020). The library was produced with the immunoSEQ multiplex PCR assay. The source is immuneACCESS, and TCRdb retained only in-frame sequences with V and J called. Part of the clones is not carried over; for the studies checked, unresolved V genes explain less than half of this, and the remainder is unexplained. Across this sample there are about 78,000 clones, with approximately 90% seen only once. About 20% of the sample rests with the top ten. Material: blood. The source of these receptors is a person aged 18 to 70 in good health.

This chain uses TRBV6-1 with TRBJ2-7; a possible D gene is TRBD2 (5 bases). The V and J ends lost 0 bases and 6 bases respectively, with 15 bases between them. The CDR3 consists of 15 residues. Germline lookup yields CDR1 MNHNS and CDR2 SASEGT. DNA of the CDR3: TGTGCCAGCAGTGAAGCCCCGGGGATCACCCCCGAGCAGTACTTC. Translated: CASSEAPGITPEQYF.

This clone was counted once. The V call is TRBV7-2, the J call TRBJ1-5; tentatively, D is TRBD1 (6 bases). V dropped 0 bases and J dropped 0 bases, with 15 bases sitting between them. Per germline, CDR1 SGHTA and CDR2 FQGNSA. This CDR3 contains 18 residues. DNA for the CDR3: TGTGCCAGCAGCTTAGCTTCAGGGACAACTTATAGCAATCAGCCCCAGCATTTT. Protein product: CASSLASGTTYSNQPQHF.

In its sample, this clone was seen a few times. CDR3 sequence: CASSPRTGAVDEQFF. The CDR3 DNA reads TGTGCCAGCAGCCCAAGGACAGGGGCGGTCGATGAGCAGTTCTTC. V gene TRBV9 combines with J gene TRBJ2-1; 9 bases are a match to TRBD1. The V gene's germline CDR1 is SGDLS and CDR2 YYNGEE. This CDR3 has 15 residues. The V segment lost 4 bases and the J segment 8 bases; nucleotides outside the gene matches: 10.

The CDR3 reads CASSRGGWETQYF. CDR3 DNA sequence: TGTGCCAGCAGTAGGGGGGGTTGGGAGACCCAGTACTTC. This chain joins TRBV27 and TRBJ2-5; D is perhaps TRBD2 (7 bases). CDR3 length: 13 amino acids. CDR1 and CDR2 (germline): MNHEY, SMNVEV (reference sequence). V lost 5 bases, J lost 5 bases, and 12 bases lay in between.

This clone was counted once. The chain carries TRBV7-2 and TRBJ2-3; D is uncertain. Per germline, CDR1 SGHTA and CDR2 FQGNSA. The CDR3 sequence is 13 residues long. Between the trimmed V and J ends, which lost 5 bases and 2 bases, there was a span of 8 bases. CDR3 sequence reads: CASSPRVTDTQYF. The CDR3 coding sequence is TGTGCCAGCAGCCCCCGTGTCACAGATACGCAGTATTTT.

The CDR3 sequence is CASISRSGQSYEQYF. CDR3 coding DNA: TGTGCCAGCATCTCCAGGTCGGGACAGAGTTACGAGCAGTACTTC. V gene TRBV6-1 combines with J gene TRBJ2-7, with 7 positions matching TRBD1. This CDR3 has 15 amino acids. Germline CDR1 and CDR2: MNHNS and SASEGT. The ends lost 7 bases at V and 4 bases at J; junction bases unmatched: 13.

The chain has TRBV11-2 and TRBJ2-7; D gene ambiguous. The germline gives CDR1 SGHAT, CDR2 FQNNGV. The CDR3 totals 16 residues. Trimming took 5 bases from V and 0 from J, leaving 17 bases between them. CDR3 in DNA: TGTGCCAGCAGCCCGTTGGCGCGGACGAGCTCCTACGAGCAGTACTTC. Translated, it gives CASSPLARTSSYEQYF.

This chain's CDR3 is CASSQTSWSYEQYF. The CDR3 DNA sequence: TGCGCCAGCAGCCAGACTAGCTGGTCCTACGAGCAGTACTTC. V gene TRBV4-3 combines with J gene TRBJ2-7, with 7 positions matching TRBD2. CDR1 is LGHNA and CDR2 is YSLEER in the germline V gene. The CDR3 length is 14 residues. V lost 3 bases to trimming and J lost 1 base; unmatched junction nucleotides: 3.

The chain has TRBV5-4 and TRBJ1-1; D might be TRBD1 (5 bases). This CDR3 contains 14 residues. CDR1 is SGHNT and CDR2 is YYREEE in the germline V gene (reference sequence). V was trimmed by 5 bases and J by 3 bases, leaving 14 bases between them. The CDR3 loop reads CASRRTLMDTEAFF. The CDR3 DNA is TGTGCCAGCAGGCGGACATTGATGGACACTGAAGCTTTCTTT.

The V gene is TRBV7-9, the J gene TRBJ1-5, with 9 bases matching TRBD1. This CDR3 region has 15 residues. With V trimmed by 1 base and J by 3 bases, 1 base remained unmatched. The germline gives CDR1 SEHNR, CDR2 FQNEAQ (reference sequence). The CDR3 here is CASSLGTGVNQPQHF. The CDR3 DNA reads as TGTGCCAGCAGCTTAGGGACAGGGGTCAATCAGCCCCAGCATTTT.